One and the same sample provided the 17 T cell receptor beta chains below, sequenced in a study of Graves' ophthalmopathy and Graves' hyperthyroidism. RNA served as the template for amplifying TCR beta CDR3 regions. An opening RT-PCR round employed HTBI primers and preceded a second-round multiplex PCR. One entry per CDR3 protein results from TCRdb running MiXCR on the multiplex PCR reads. The sample has more than 300,000 distinct CDR3 sequences; about 18% are singletons. The sequencing input was peripheral blood. The receptors were gathered from an adult woman with stable Graves' hyperthyroidism.

This clonotype was observed at least ten times. The rearrangement uses TRBV12-3 or TRBV12-4 and TRBJ1-1, with D possibly matching TRBD1 (6 bases). V shed 7 bases and J shed 4 bases, with 16 bases lying between them. The CDR3 length is 14 residues. The CDR3 region is CASTRLGGVTEAFF. In DNA form, the CDR3 reads TGTGCCAGCACTCGACTAGGGGGAGTCACTGAAGCTTTCTTT.

This clonotype came up a few times. J is TRBJ1-6 and V is TRBV6-1; D not resolved. This CDR3 is built from 14 residues. Germline V lookup: CDR1 MNHNS, CDR2 SASEGT. V was shortened by 8 bases and J by 4 bases, with 12 bases between the two germline ends. For the CDR3, the DNA is TGTGCCAGCCAAGCGACGAATTATAATTCACCCCTCCACTTT. Its protein is CASQATNYNSPLHF.

This clonotype is judged medium-sized (0.01 to 0.1%). This CDR3 reads CASSRAAGETQYF. CDR3 in DNA: TGTGCCAGCAGCCGGGCCGCTGGGGAGACCCAGTACTTC. The rearrangement joins TRBV7-2 to TRBJ2-5; D is unclear. The V end was cut by 5 bases, the J end by 5 bases, with 12 bases between. This CDR3 region has 13 residues. Germline CDR1 SGHTA, CDR2 FQGNSA.

A remark on this clonotype: At one end, the junction sequence differs from germline, possibly due to a read error. The CDR3 loop is CASTWAGGTSGHTIYF. The CDR3 DNA sequence: TGTGCCAGTACCTGGGCAGGGGGTACCTCTGGACACACCATATATTTT. The chain joins TRBV19 to TRBJ1-3; TRBD1 aligns across 7 bases. Germline V gives CDR1 LNHDA, CDR2 SQIVND (reference sequence). The CDR3 loop spans 16 amino acids. Supplemented by reference TRBV19 and TRBJ1-3, the full variable domain reads DGGITQSPKYLFRKEGQNVTLSCEQNLNHDAMYWYRQDPGQGLRLIYYSQIVNDFQKGDIAEGYSVSREKKESFPLTVTSAQKNPTAFYLCASTWAGGTSGHTIYFGEGSWLTVV.

A word on this clonotype: A much larger clone differs by one base, so this may be a read error. V usage is TRBV20-1 and J usage is TRBJ2-5, with 9 bases fitting TRBD1. The V and J ends lost 2 bases and 9 bases, in that order; junction bases with no gene match: 13. Germline V lookup: CDR1 DFQATT, CDR2 SNEGSKA (reference sequence). This CDR3 comprises 15 residues. The CDR3 is CSARIPGQGGEAQYF. CDR3 nucleotides: TGCAGTGCTAGAATTCCGGGACAGGGAGGGGAGGCCCAGTACTTC.

This clonotype was counted many times. The chain joins TRBV9 to TRBJ2-7, with D possibly matching TRBD2 (6 bases). CDR1 is SGDLS, CDR2 YYNGEE, per germline. This CDR3 spans 13 amino acids. V lost 4 bases to trimming and J lost 4 bases, with 12 bases between them. The CDR3 DNA reads as TGTGCCAGCAGCCCCTATGGGGGGTACGAGCAGTACTTC. This codes for CASSPYGGYEQYF.

This clonotype was seen only a few times. The CDR3 loop is CASRFKERIGYRLITGELFF. The CDR3 nucleotides read TGTGCCAGCAGATTTAAAGAGAGGATCGGCTACAGGTTGATCACCGGGGAGCTGTTTTTT. This chain links TRBV7-3 with TRBJ2-2, with D perhaps TRBD1 (5 bases). Trimming shortened V by 6 bases and J by 4 bases, and 30 bases separated the two germline ends. The CDR3 is 20 residues long. CDR1 SGHTA and CDR2 FQGTGA come from the germline V gene. Full variable domain (rest looked up from reference TRBV7-3 and TRBJ2-2): GAGVSQTPSNKVTEKGKYVELRCDPISGHTALYWYRQSLGQGPEFLIYFQGTGAADDSGLPNDRFFAVRPEGSVSTLKIQRTERGDSAVYLCASRFKERIGYRLITGELFFGEGSRLTVL.

This clonotype was seen many times. The chain has TRBV6-5 and TRBJ2-7, with D perhaps matching TRBD2 (6 bases). This CDR3 is 15 amino acids long. The V end lost 6 bases, the J end lost 5 bases, and 20 bases lay between the germline ends. CDR1 is MNHEY and CDR2 is SVGAGI in the germline V gene. The CDR3, as DNA: TGTGCCAGCAGACCTAAGACCGGACCTAGCGACGAGCAGTACTTC. Its protein is CASRPKTGPSDEQYF.

The chain links TRBV5-1 to TRBJ2-2; D is ambiguous. V was trimmed by 0 bases and J by 6 bases, leaving 9 bases between them. The CDR3 runs 14 residues. CDR1 is SGHRS and CDR2 is YFSETQ in the germline V gene. CDR3 region: CASSLEFMPGELFF. CDR3 nucleotides: TGCGCCAGCAGCTTGGAGTTTATGCCCGGGGAGCTGTTTTTT.

The chain uses TRBV6-1 and TRBJ1-5; tentative D call: TRBD1 (6 bases). Germline V gives CDR1 MNHNS, CDR2 SASEGT. CDR3 size: 15 residues. The V end lost 6 bases, the J end lost 4 bases, and 16 bases lay between the germline ends. CDR3 nucleotide sequence: TGTGCCAGCAGCTCCGGGGGGCAGGGGAATCAGCCCCAGCATTTT. This sequence encodes CASSSGGQGNQPQHF.

This clonotype was seen many times. The chain couples TRBV11-1 to TRBJ1-1; 11 bases are shared with TRBD1. The CDR3 consists of 17 residues. Germline V gives CDR1 SGHAT, CDR2 FQDESV (reference sequence). The V gene end was trimmed by 5 bases and the J gene end by 0 bases; junction bases not matched to a gene: 8. The DNA for the CDR3 is TGTGCCAGCAGCCCAACTTGGACAGGGGGCCTGAACACTGAAGCTTTCTTT. Protein: CASSPTWTGGLNTEAFF.

There are many counts of this clonotype. The chain employs TRBV6-5 and TRBJ1-1; possible D gene TRBD1, 5 bases. Germline V CDR1 and CDR2: MNHEY, SVGAGI. V was cut by 5 bases and J by 5 bases, with 21 bases left in between. The CDR3 totals 16 residues. CDR3 sequence reads: CASSPQTAGGGTEAFF. CDR3 DNA sequence: TGTGCCAGCAGTCCCCAGACAGCTGGCGGGGGGACTGAAGCTTTCTTT.

At least ten counts were recorded for this clonotype. The rearrangement joins TRBV29-1 to TRBJ2-5, with 9 bases matching TRBD2. Losses at the gene ends were 5 bases for V and 1 base for J; bases not matched to a gene: 5. In germline, CDR1 is SQVTM, CDR2 ANQGSEA. The CDR3 totals 14 residues. The CDR3 nucleotides are TGCAGCGTTCGGACTAGCGCCCTCCAAGAGACCCAGTACTTC. Its translation is CSVRTSALQETQYF.

This clonotype has at least ten counts. The rearrangement links TRBV12-3 or TRBV12-4 to TRBJ2-7; 9 nucleotides align to TRBD2. The CDR3 is 15 residues long. Losses at the gene ends were 5 bases for V and 1 base for J; bases not matched to a gene: 6. In DNA form, the CDR3 reads TGTGCCAGCAGTCCGAGCGGGAGGCGATCCTACGAGCAGTACTTC. Protein product: CASSPSGRRSYEQYF.

There are many counts of this clonotype. The gene calls are TRBV7-9 and TRBJ1-2, with D unresolved. Per the germline V gene, CDR1 is SEHNR and CDR2 is FQNEAQ (reference sequence). V shed 5 bases and J shed 7 bases, with 11 bases lying between them. CDR3 length equals 12 residues. CDR3: CASSPHPSGYTF. CDR3 nucleotide sequence: TGTGCCAGCAGCCCCCACCCTAGTGGCTACACCTTC.

This clonotype has at least ten counts. V gene TRBV29-1 combines with J gene TRBJ2-7; D ambiguous. The CDR3 sequence is 11 residues long. Trimming left V 3 bases short and J 3 bases short, with 6 bases between. From germline, CDR1 is SQVTM and CDR2 ANQGSEA. The CDR3, as DNA: TGCAGCGTTGAGGAAGGCTACGAGCAGTACTTC. Translating it yields CSVEEGYEQYF.

In its sample, this clonotype was seen many times. The CDR3 DNA is TGTGCCAGCAAGGGTGGGGCCTATGGCTACACCTTC. It yields the protein CASKGGAYGYTF. The J gene is TRBJ1-2, the V gene TRBV28; D possibly corresponds to TRBD1 (5 bases). Germline assignment: CDR1 MDHEN and CDR2 SYDVKM. V lost 7 bases, J lost 4 bases, and 10 bases lay in between. The CDR3 spans 12 residues.